The entry below gives a single TCR beta chain sequence along with its context. The target antigen is unknown. Assembly of TCR beta libraries relied on iRepertoire HTBI primers together with Arm-PCR of CDR3 regions. TCRdb redid the calling of the multiplex PCR reads with MiXCR, one entry per CDR3 protein. The sample has over 500,000 distinct CDR3 sequences, under 20% seen once. The germline V gene encodes CDR1 MNHEY and CDR2 SVGAGI. The V segment lost 0 bases and the J segment 9 bases; nucleotides outside the gene matches: 13. CDR3 size: 16 residues. Regarding time point: newly diagnosed GD, antithyroid drugs for less than 3 months. Following extraction of RNA from PBMCs, that RNA was used to make the TCR library. The authors drew approximately 10 milliliters of peripheral blood into EDTA tubes. The entry originates in a study of regulatory T cells in long-lasting Graves disease. General study results and limits: Persistent Graves' disease cases displayed lower TCR diversity than newly diagnosed ones.

The sample also formed part of further work on T cells in Graves' hyperthyroidism and ophthalmopathy. That source adds: An absence of ophthalmopathy progression within 18 months meant stable Graves' hyperthyroidism.

V usage is TRBV6-5 and J usage is TRBJ1-2; 7 positions agree with TRBD1. The sequencing used peripheral blood mononuclear cells (PBMCs), collected at new diagnosis, from a patient treated with antithyroid drugs. This TCR was sampled from a woman aged 25 to 45 with Graves disease. The CDR3 bases are TGTGCCAGCAGTTACTCGAGGGGTCAGGGGGGGAGTAGCTACACCTTC. This gives the protein CASSYSRGQGGSSYTF.